Reported below is one T cell receptor (beta chain). Its antigen is as yet unknown. This specimen belongs to a study of T cells in Graves' hyperthyroidism and ophthalmopathy. Amplification targeted TCR beta CDR3 regions from RNA transcripts. When the TCR CDR3 underwent first-round RT-PCR, the HTBI primer set was used. TCRdb reanalysed the multiplex PCR reads using MiXCR and keeps one entry per CDR3 protein. The data contain over 700,000 distinct CDR3 sequences, 35% to 40% of them singletons. Study-level results: Ophthalmopathy was model-predicted a median about six months pre-onset.

Looked up from germline, CDR1 is MNHNS and CDR2 is SASEGT. This CDR3 region has 13 residues. Between the trimmed V and J ends, which lost 6 bases and 0 bases, there was a span of 6 bases. The specimen sequenced was blood. This receptor was obtained from a man between 18 and 35 years old with Graves' hyperthyroidism. V is TRBV6-1 and J is TRBJ1-3; D remains ambiguous. The CDR3 spells CASSENSGNTIYF. The DNA of the CDR3 is TGTGCCAGCAGCGAAAACTCTGGAAACACCATATATTTT.